This TCR beta chain appears in the sequencing data of a study of blood T cell repertoires in COVID-19. Participants were aged roughly 18 to 90 years, lived in roughly 25 US areas, and enrolled virtually. The CDR3 totals 16 residues. Germline V gene data show CDR1 as SGHTA and CDR2 as FQGTGA. The V end was cut by 5 bases, the J end by 7 bases, with 21 bases between. Profiling relied on immunoSEQ multiplex PCR, and the TCRdb table lists in-frame clones only, not all of them. The sample contains hundreds of thousands of clones, roughly 89% of which appear only once. This sequence was found in a man younger than 45 who had been exposed to COVID-19. The J gene is TRBJ2-1, the V gene TRBV7-3; no definite D call. The specimen was PBMCs or T cells enriched from blood (not recorded which). The chain's CDR3 is CASSNLETSIWNEQFF. CDR3 DNA: TGTGCCAGCAGCAATCTGGAGACCTCCATTTGGAATGAGCAGTTCTTC. Full variable domain (rest looked up from reference TRBV7-3 and TRBJ2-1): GAGVSQTPSNKVTEKGKYVELRCDPISGHTALYWYRQSLGQGPEFLIYFQGTGAADDSGLPNDRFFAVRPEGSVSTLKIQRTERGDSAVYLCASSNLETSIWNEQFFGPGTRLTVL.